The present T cell receptor beta chain was sequenced within a study of breast tumors, draining lymph nodes, adjacent tissues. Study observations and caveats: Tumor T cell lymph node origin was a supported hypothesis, not proven. Tumor repertoires ranked between lymph nodes and nontumor tissue in diversity, with V and J gene preferences.

V was pared by 8 bases and J by 2 bases, with 12 bases between. The CDR3 has 14 amino acids. Germline-derived CDR1 and CDR2 are MNHNS and SASEGT. Axillary draining lymph nodes of breast cancer patients supplied the node samples. From the multiplex PCR reads, TCRdb called clonotypes with MiXCR, one entry per CDR3 protein. The table includes 65,000 to 80,000 distinct CDR3 sequences, approximately 19% detected once. In the case of this clonotype: The antigen is undetermined. The CDR3 carries no conserved terminal phenylalanine or tryptophan, so it likely arises from a read error.

Sample: axillary lymph node tissue. The receptor was isolated from a female donor with breast cancer. Some clones in this sample may be carry-over from other donors' samples. The rearrangement joins TRBV6-1 to TRBJ2-2; tentative D call: TRBD1 (6 bases). CDR3 in DNA: TGTGCCAGCGGACAGCAGCTCAACACCGGGGAGCTGTTTCTT. Amino acids: CASGQQLNTGELFL.